What follows are 18 T cell receptor beta chains derived from one specimen sequenced in a study of shared clonotypes between healthy human individuals. This table comes from immunoSEQ multiplex PCR, and its TCRdb copy is limited to in-frame clones, with some not included. This table has 2 million to 2.5 million clones, 80% to 95% appearing once. Sample: naive CD4+ T cells from PBMCs. Subset defined: CD45RA+ positively selected. These receptor sequences come from a man aged 18 to 29 in good health. Some clones in this sample may be carry-over from other donors' samples.

The chain uses TRBV5-1 and TRBJ2-7; 9 bases fit TRBD1. The CDR3 has 15 residues. Germline V gives CDR1 SGHRS, CDR2 YFSETQ. With 4 bases clipped from V and 6 bases from J, the junction kept 11 bases outside the gene matches. CDR3 nucleotide sequence: TGCGCCAGCAGCACGCTGGACAGGGGAAGTAGCGAGCAGTACTTC. The encoded protein is CASSTLDRGSSEQYF.

This clone was seen once. The V gene is TRBV5-4, the J gene TRBJ1-2, with 7 nucleotides matching TRBD1. Germline trimming cut 0 bases from V and 8 bases from J; bases unmatched to any gene: 10. There are 15 residues in the CDR3. Looked up from germline, CDR1 is SGHNT and CDR2 is YYREEE (reference sequence). CDR3 loop: CASSLAKAGGYGYTF. CDR3 nucleotides: TGTGCCAGCAGCTTGGCCAAGGCAGGGGGTTACGGCTACACCTTC. The full variable domain, in which reference TRBV5-4 and TRBJ1-2 provide the parts outside the CDR3, is ETGVTQSPTHLIKTRGQQVTLRCSSQSGHNTVSWYQQALGQGPQFIFQYYREEENGRGNFPPRFSGLQFPNYSSELNVNALELDDSALYLCASSLAKAGGYGYTFGSGTRLTVV.

This chain connects TRBV4-1 to TRBJ2-5; D gene unclear. With 2 bases removed from V and 4 bases from J, the gap between germline ends came to 11 bases. Germline CDR1 MGHRA, CDR2 YSYEKL. The length of the CDR3 is 14 residues. CDR3 DNA sequence: TGCGCCAGCAGCCAACCCTCAGTCGCAGAGACCCAGTACTTC. Amino acid sequence: CASSQPSVAETQYF.

The rearrangement links TRBV5-1 to TRBJ1-2; 9 positions match TRBD1. V lost 5 bases and J lost 7; bases outside the gene matches: 9. CDR1 is SGHRS, CDR2 YFSETQ, per germline. There are 14 residues in the CDR3. CDR3 in amino acids: CASRGQGGFSGYTF. The CDR3 coding sequence is TGCGCCAGCAGGGGACAGGGAGGGTTTTCTGGCTACACCTTC.

The CDR3 region is CASSEVKGGEQFF. DNA for the CDR3: TGTGCCAGCAGTGAAGTTAAGGGAGGGGAGCAGTTCTTC. This chain connects TRBV2 to TRBJ2-1; 7 nucleotides agree with TRBD2. The germline gives CDR1 SNHLY, CDR2 FYNNEI. The CDR3 sequence is 13 residues long. The V segment lost 1 base and the J segment 10 bases; nucleotides outside the gene matches: 4. Together with reference TRBV2 and TRBJ2-1, the CDR3 gives the full variable domain: EPEVTQTPSHQVTQMGQEVILRCVPISNHLYFYWYRQILGQKVEFLVSFYNNEISEKSEIFDDQFSVERPDGSNFTLKIRSTKLEDSAMYFCASSEVKGGEQFFGPGTRLTVL.

The chain combines TRBV14 with TRBJ2-5; D possibly uses TRBD1 or TRBD2 (5 bases each). This CDR3 has 19 amino acids. V dropped 5 bases and J dropped 2 bases, with 27 bases sitting between them. Germline V gives CDR1 SGHDN, CDR2 FVKESK. The CDR3 sequence: CASSAIFSPRDERQETQYF. The DNA for the CDR3 is TGTGCCAGCAGCGCCATCTTCTCCCCCCGGGACGAACGACAAGAGACCCAGTACTTC. Full variable domain (missing parts from reference TRBV14 and TRBJ2-5): EAGVTQFPSHSVIEKGQTVTLRCDPISGHDNLYWYRRVMGKEIKFLLHFVKESKQDESGMPNNRFLAERTGGTYSTLKVQPAELEDSGVYFCASSAIFSPRDERQETQYFGPGTRLLVL.

V and J are TRBV28 and TRBJ1-2, with 7 bases lining up with TRBD1. With 5 bases clipped from V and 4 bases from J, the junction kept 7 bases outside the gene matches. The CDR3 totals 14 residues. The V gene's germline CDR1 is MDHEN and CDR2 SYDVKM. CDR3 region: CASSPPGQPYGYTF. The CDR3 nucleotides read TGTGCCAGCAGTCCTCCGGGACAGCCCTATGGCTACACCTTC.

The gene calls are TRBV28 and TRBJ1-3; D gene ambiguous. Trimming took 8 bases from V and 4 from J, leaving 18 bases between them. The CDR3 is 15 residues long. Germline lookup yields CDR1 MDHEN and CDR2 SYDVKM. The CDR3 nucleotides read TGTGCCAGCGCCGAGGCGGGTGGCTTCGGAAACACCATATATTTT. Amino acids: CASAEAGGFGNTIYF.

This chain joins TRBV4-3 and TRBJ1-1; TRBD1 matches at 8 bases. After removal of 4 bases from V and 2 bases from J, the junction contained 6 bases not matched to a gene. This CDR3 is built from 15 residues. The germline CDR1 and CDR2 sequences are LGHNA and YSLEER. The CDR3 spells CASSPWGQANTEAFF. The CDR3, as DNA: TGCGCCAGCAGCCCCTGGGGACAGGCCAACACTGAAGCTTTCTTT.

The rearrangement links TRBV29-1 to TRBJ2-7; D might be TRBD2 (6 bases). V lost 6 bases, J lost 3 bases, and 15 bases lay in between. The CDR3 runs 13 residues. Germline V CDR1 and CDR2: SQVTM, ANQGSEA. CDR3 region: CSVTQSGLYEQYF. CDR3 in DNA: TGCAGCGTCACCCAGAGCGGGCTCTACGAGCAGTACTTC.

The chain uses TRBV9 and TRBJ2-5; 7 bases agree with TRBD1. The length of the CDR3 is 14 residues. V lost 0 bases and J lost 9; bases outside the gene matches: 8. Germline assignment: CDR1 SGDLS and CDR2 YYNGEE. Written as DNA, the CDR3 is TGTGCCAGCAGCGTAGCTACAGGGGATAAGTCCCAGTACTTC. Encoded protein: CASSVATGDKSQYF.

This rearrangement joins TRBV19 to TRBJ2-2, with unresolved D. CDR1 and CDR2 (germline): LNHDA, SQIVND (reference sequence). The CDR3 sequence is 17 residues long. V gave up 2 bases and J gave up 0 bases, with 13 bases separating them. The CDR3: CASSINPGSANTGELFF. CDR3 nucleotides: TGTGCCAGTAGTATAAATCCCGGGTCAGCGAACACCGGGGAGCTGTTTTTT. The full variable domain, rest sourced from reference TRBV19 and TRBJ2-2, is DGGITQSPKYLFRKEGQNVTLSCEQNLNHDAMYWYRQDPGQGLRLIYYSQIVNDFQKGDIAEGYSVSREKKESFPLTVTSAQKNPTAFYLCASSINPGSANTGELFFGEGSRLTVL.

The chain is built from TRBV13 and TRBJ2-3; D possibly uses TRBD1 or TRBD2 (5 bases each). Germline values: CDR1 PRHDT, CDR2 FYEKMQ (reference sequence). V lost 5 bases to trimming and J lost 4 bases, with 13 bases between them. The CDR3 extends over 14 amino acids. CDR3 sequence: CASSDLPGPDTQYF. The CDR3 DNA sequence: TGTGCCAGCAGCGATCTTCCGGGACCAGATACGCAGTATTTT.

The chain links TRBV6-1 to TRBJ2-3; D might be TRBD1 or TRBD2, each matching 5 bases. Germline values: CDR1 MNHNS, CDR2 SASEGT. V dropped 3 bases and J dropped 0 bases, with 13 bases sitting between them. This CDR3 is built from 16 residues. CDR3 protein: CASSDGTGTSTDTQYF. The CDR3 DNA reads TGTGCCAGCAGTGATGGAACCGGGACCAGCACAGATACGCAGTATTTT.

V and J are TRBV21-1 and TRBJ2-2; TRBD2 reflects the table's D call only, with no check against the DNA. TRBV21-1 is recorded as a pseudogene. This CDR3 has 12 residues. CDR3 nucleotides: TGTGCCAGCAGCGCGTGCACCGGGGAGCTGTTTTTT. It is translated as CASSACTGELFF.

Worth noting for this clone: Different DNA sequences within this sample yield the same CDR3. The CDR3 region is CAWSGGGPGYTF. In DNA, the CDR3 is TGTGCCTGGAGTGGAGGGGGCCCTGGCTACACCTTC. The chain couples TRBV30 to TRBJ1-2; 7 bases fit TRBD1. CDR1 and CDR2 from the germline V gene are GTSNPN and SVGIG (reference sequence). The CDR3 extends over 12 amino acids. The junction had 3 bases not matched to a gene; V was cut back by 1 base and J by 7 bases.

This clone occurred once. V gene TRBV7-2 combines with J gene TRBJ1-2; TRBD1 is a possible D gene (5 bases). Germline CDR1 and CDR2: SGHTA and FQGNSA. Trimming cost V 5 bases and J 11 bases, with 9 bases left between them. The length of the CDR3 is 10 residues. CDR3 protein: CASSGNRYTF. In DNA form, the CDR3 reads TGTGCCAGCAGCGGAAACAGGTACACCTTC.

The CDR3 protein is CASSPGGRTGNTGELFF. DNA of the CDR3: TGTGCCAGCAGCCCTGGTGGGAGGACCGGGAACACCGGGGAGCTGTTTTTT. This chain connects TRBV5-4 to TRBJ2-2; D may be TRBD2 (6 bases). The germline gives CDR1 SGHNT, CDR2 YYREEE (reference sequence). The V gene lost 4 bases and the J gene lost 1 base, with 17 bases spanning the gap. This CDR3 contains 17 residues.